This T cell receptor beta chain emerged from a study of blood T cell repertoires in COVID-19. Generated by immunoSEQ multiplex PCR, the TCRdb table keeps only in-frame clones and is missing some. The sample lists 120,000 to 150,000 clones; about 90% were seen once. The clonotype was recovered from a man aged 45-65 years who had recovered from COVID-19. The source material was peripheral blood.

The CDR3 spells CASSQRLAASTDTQYF. CDR3 sequence (DNA): TGCGCCAGCAGCCAGAGACTAGCGGCTAGCACAGATACGCAGTATTTT. This chain joins TRBV4-3 and TRBJ2-3; TRBD2 agrees at 9 bases. The CDR3 consists of 16 residues. Germline CDR1 and CDR2: LGHNA and YSLEER. V lost 3 bases and J lost 0; bases outside the gene matches: 4.